This T cell receptor (beta chain) was identified during a study of naive and memory T cell subsets. Alpha and beta libraries were amplified separately from the second PCR onward. The CDR3 has 15 residues. The J segment lost 6 bases and the V segment lost 5 bases, leaving 10 bases of the junction unmatched. Germline CDR1 MDHEN, CDR2 SYDVKM. Two oligonucleotides, mixed equimolar, formed the beta constant-region primer covering TRBC1 and TRBC2. TCRdb independently ran MiXCR on the UMI-ligation and nested PCR reads; one entry per CDR3 protein. This sample has fewer than 30,000 distinct CDR3 sequences, with around 11% found just once. Findings and caveats of the study: Over 95% of naive TCR sequences appeared only once after error correction, unlike memory subsets.

This clonotype was observed a handful of times. Antigen specificity is unknown. Sequenced sample: effector memory CD4+ T cells from blood. Subset specified: effector memory, CD45RA- CD27-. V gene TRBV28 combines with J gene TRBJ1-1; 9 nucleotides align to TRBD1. The TCR comes from a human donor in good health. CDR3 protein: CASSTRTGVIAEAFF. The CDR3, as DNA: TGTGCCAGCAGTACCCGGACAGGGGTGATCGCTGAAGCTTTCTTT.